This note documents a single T cell receptor beta chain sequence. The entry originates in a study of blood T cell repertoires in COVID-19. As for the study in general: Samples representing acute and convalescent COVID-19 were sourced from the United States, Italy and Spain. In each case, the material was cDNA or gDNA derived from T cells, B-cell-depleted T cells, or PBMCs.

As originally analysed: How many nucleated cells were present was estimated from reference gene primer amplification. Clones were sequenced by immunoSEQ multiplex PCR, and TCRdb holds only the in-frame ones, with some missing. The D gene and trimming were derived from the DNA, and the V and J assignments and clone size from that table. The sample contains over 100,000 clones, about 85% of which appear only once. The length of the CDR3 is 20 residues. V lost 7 bases and J lost 0; bases outside the gene matches: 20. The germline V gene encodes CDR1 LGHDT and CDR2 YNNKEL (reference sequence). The clonotype was recovered from a man aged 50 to 59 with active COVID-19. The material sequenced was peripheral blood. The chain has TRBV3-1 (or the pseudogene TRBV3-2) and TRBJ2-3; 9 nucleotides agree with TRBD2. The CDR3 DNA is TGTGCCAGCACCCCCAGTGTCGTGGCGGGGGGGGCCTGGAGCACAGATACGCAGTATTTT. Encoded protein: CASTPSVVAGGAWSTDTQYF.